The subject of this entry is one TCR beta chain. The data were taken from a study of control samples from healthy donors and cancer patients. Method: immunoSEQ multiplex PCR; TCRdb's copy keeps in-frame clones and lacks some. The table records 45,000 to 70,000 clones, 75% to 95% of them present only once. Germline lookup yields CDR1 SGHVS and CDR2 FQNEAQ. Trimming shortened V by 3 bases and J by 4 bases, and 12 bases separated the two germline ends. The CDR3 extends over 15 amino acids. The receptor's source is a man younger than 40 with colorectal cancer. The chain carries TRBV7-8 and TRBJ2-2, with D tentatively TRBD1 (6 bases). Sequences were obtained from PBMCs. In nucleotides, the CDR3 is TGTGCCAGCAGCTTCAACAGGGACCCCACCGGGGAGCTGTTTTTT. Its translation is CASSFNRDPTGELFF.